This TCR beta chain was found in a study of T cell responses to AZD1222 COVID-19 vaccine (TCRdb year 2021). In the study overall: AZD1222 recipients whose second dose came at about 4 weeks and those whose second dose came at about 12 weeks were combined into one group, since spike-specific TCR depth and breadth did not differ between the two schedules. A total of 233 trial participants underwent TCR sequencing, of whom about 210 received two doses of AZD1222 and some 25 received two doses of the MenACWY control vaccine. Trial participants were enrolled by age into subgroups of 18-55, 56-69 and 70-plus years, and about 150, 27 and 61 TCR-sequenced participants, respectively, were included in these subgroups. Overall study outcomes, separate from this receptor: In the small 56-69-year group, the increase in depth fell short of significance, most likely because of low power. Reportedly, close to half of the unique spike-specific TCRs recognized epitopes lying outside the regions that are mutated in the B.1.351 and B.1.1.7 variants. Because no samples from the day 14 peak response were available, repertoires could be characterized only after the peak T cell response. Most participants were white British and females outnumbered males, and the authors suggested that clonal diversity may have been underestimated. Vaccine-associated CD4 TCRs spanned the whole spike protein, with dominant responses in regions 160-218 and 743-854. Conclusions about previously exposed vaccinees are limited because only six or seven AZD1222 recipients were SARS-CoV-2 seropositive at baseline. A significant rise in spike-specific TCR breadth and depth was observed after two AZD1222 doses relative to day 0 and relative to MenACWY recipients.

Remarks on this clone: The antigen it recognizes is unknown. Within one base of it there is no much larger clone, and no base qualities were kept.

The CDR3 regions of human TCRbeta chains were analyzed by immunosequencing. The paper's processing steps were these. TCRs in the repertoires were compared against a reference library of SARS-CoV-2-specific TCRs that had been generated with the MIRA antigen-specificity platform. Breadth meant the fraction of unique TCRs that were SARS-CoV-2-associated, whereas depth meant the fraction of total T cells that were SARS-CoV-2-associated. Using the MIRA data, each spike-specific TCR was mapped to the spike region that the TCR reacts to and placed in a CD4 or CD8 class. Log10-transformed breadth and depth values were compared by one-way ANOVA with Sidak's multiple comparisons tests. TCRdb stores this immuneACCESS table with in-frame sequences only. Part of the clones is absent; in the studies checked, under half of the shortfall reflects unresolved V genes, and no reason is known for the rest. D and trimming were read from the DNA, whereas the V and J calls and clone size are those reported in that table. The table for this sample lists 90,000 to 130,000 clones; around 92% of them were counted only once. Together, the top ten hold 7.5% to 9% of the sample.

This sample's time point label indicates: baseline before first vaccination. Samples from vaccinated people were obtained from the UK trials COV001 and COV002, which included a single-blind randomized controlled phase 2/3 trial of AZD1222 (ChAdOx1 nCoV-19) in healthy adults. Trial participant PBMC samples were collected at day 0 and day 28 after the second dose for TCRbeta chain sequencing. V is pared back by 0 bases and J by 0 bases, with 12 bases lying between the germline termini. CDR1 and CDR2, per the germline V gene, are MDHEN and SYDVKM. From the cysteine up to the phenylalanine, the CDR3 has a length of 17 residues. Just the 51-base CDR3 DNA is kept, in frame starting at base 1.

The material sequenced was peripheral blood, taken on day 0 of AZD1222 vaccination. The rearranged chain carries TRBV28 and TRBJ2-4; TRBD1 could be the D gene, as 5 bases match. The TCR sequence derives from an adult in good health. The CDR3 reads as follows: CASSLWPGIVAKNIQYF. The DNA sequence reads TGTGCCAGCAGTTTATGGCCAGGGATTGTAGCCAAAAACATTCAGTACTTC.